A selection of T cell receptor beta chains follows, all from one sample in a study of shared clonotypes between healthy human individuals. Using immunoSEQ multiplex PCR, the repertoire was profiled, and TCRdb retains in-frame clones only, with some absent. Of approximately 2,000,000 clones listed, 85% to 95% are singletons. The sample taken for sequencing was naive CD4+ T cells from PBMCs. The origin of the receptors is a young man in good health. Some clones in this sample may be carry-over from other donors' samples. The CDR3 runs from the conserved cysteine through the conserved F or W. D genes are given only for firm matches. Some rows mark clone size as missing; the rest say once, few, many or name a class of expanded clone.

J gene,clone size,V gene,D gene,CDR3 protein,CDR3 DNA
TRBJ1-5,.,TRBV4-1,TRBD1,CASSHLQGGNQPQHF,TGCGCCAGCAGCCATCTACAGGGGGGCAATCAGCCCCAGCATTTT
TRBJ2-3,.,TRBV10-1,.,CASSGFRDPRLRTDTQYF,TGCGCCAGCAGTGGGTTCCGGGACCCCAGGTTACGGACAGATACGCAGTATTTT
TRBJ1-2,.,TRBV9,.,CASSVGGGYTF,TGTGCCAGCAGCGTGGGGGGAGGCTACACCTTC
TRBJ2-4,.,TRBV28,.,CASSLIGLAKNIQYF,TGTGCCAGCAGTTTGATTGGGCTCGCCAAAAACATTCAGTACTTC
TRBJ2-3,.,TRBV6-1,TRBD1,CASKDWDRAVNTQYF,TGTGCCAGCAAGGATTGGGACAGGGCCGTGAATACGCAGTATTTT
TRBJ2-5,.,TRBV29-1,.,CSVEFGGRGETQYF,TGCAGCGTTGAATTCGGGGGCAGGGGGGAGACCCAGTACTTC
TRBJ2-5,.,TRBV5-1,TRBD1,CASSKGTGIQETQYF,TGCGCCAGCAGCAAAGGGACAGGGATACAAGAGACCCAGTACTTC
TRBJ2-3,once,TRBV7-8,.,CASSLEGRGTDTQYF,TGTGCCAGCAGCTTAGAGGGGCGGGGCACAGATACGCAGTATTTT
TRBJ2-7,.,TRBV10-3,TRBD2,CAISESIGGAHYEQYF,TGTGCCATCAGTGAGTCGATCGGGGGGGCGCACTACGAGCAGTACTTC
TRBJ2-1,.,TRBV9,.,CASSVGTLDNEQFF,TGTGCCAGCAGCGTAGGGACCCTGGACAATGAGCAGTTCTTC
TRBJ2-7,.,TRBV5-1,TRBD2,CASRKTSGAYEQYF,TGCGCCAGCAGGAAGACTAGCGGGGCCTACGAGCAGTACTTC
TRBJ2-1,once,TRBV30,TRBD2,CAWDSGRSYNEQFF,TGTGCCTGGGATAGCGGGAGGTCCTACAATGAGCAGTTCTTC
TRBJ1-2,.,TRBV7-9,.,CASSRDSPNYGYTF,TGTGCCAGCAGCCGAGACAGCCCCAACTATGGCTACACCTTC
TRBJ1-1,.,TRBV27,.,CASSLKPDSTEAFF,TGTGCCAGCAGTTTAAAGCCGGACAGCACTGAAGCTTTCTTT
TRBJ2-1,.,TRBV14,TRBD2,CASSQDPPFGGSSYNEQFF,TGTGCCAGCAGCCAAGATCCCCCTTTCGGCGGGAGTTCCTACAATGAGCAGTTCTTC
TRBJ2-1,.,TRBV19,TRBD2,CASSIIGLAGGPLRNEQFF,TGTGCCAGTAGTATAATCGGACTAGCGGGAGGACCACTCCGGAATGAGCAGTTCTTC
TRBJ2-3,.,TRBV28,TRBD1,CASSLFGQGADTQYF,TGTGCCAGCAGTTTATTCGGTCAGGGGGCAGATACGCAGTATTTT
TRBJ2-1,.,TRBV9,TRBD2,CASSVVGLAGNEQFF,TGTGCCAGCAGCGTAGTTGGTCTAGCGGGCAATGAGCAGTTCTTC
TRBJ2-3,.,TRBV5-1,TRBD2,CASSSGLAGVTSTDTQYF,TGCGCCAGCAGCTCGGGACTAGCGGGAGTAACTAGCACAGATACGCAGTATTTT
TRBJ2-7,.,TRBV11-2,.,CASSSDLARAYEQYF,TGTGCCAGCAGCTCAGACCTAGCAAGGGCCTACGAGCAGTACTTC
TRBJ2-2,.,TRBV9,TRBD2,CASSAAERTSGRGWPPTGELFF,TGTGCCAGCAGCGCGGCCGAAAGAACTAGCGGGAGAGGGTGGCCGCCCACCGGGGAGCTGTTTTTT
TRBJ1-1,.,TRBV28,TRBD1,CASSWDSRRGNTEAFF,TGTGCCAGCTCGTGGGACAGTCGGAGGGGGAACACTGAAGCTTTCTTT
TRBJ2-1,.,TRBV19,.,CASSAWGAGLNEQFF,TGTGCCAGTAGTGCCTGGGGAGCGGGTCTCAATGAGCAGTTCTTC
TRBJ2-7,.,TRBV10-3,.,CAISDTLAQQGIPYEQYF,TGTGCCATCAGCGATACTCTAGCGCAGCAAGGAATCCCCTACGAGCAGTACTTC
TRBJ2-7,.,TRBV13,.,CASSFVSRRGEQYF,TGTGCCAGCAGCTTCGTGTCTCGGCGGGGCGAGCAGTACTTC
TRBJ2-7,.,TRBV28,TRBD2,CASSQVGDYSGIEQYF,TGTGCCAGCAGCCAGGTCGGGGACTACTCTGGAATCGAGCAGTACTTC
TRBJ2-1,.,TRBV28,TRBD2,CATPKVAGALQQFF,TGTGCCACCCCGAAGGTAGCGGGAGCGCTCCAACAGTTCTTC
TRBJ2-3,.,TRBV6-1,.,CASLLPGPQDTQYF,TGTGCCAGCCTCCTCCCGGGACCTCAAGATACGCAGTATTTT
TRBJ1-5,.,TRBV18,TRBD1,CASSPSQGAYSNQPQHF,TGTGCCAGCTCACCATCACAGGGGGCCTATAGCAATCAGCCCCAGCATTTT
TRBJ1-4,.,TRBV28,TRBD1,CATRGNNEKLFF,TGTGCCACCAGGGGGAATAATGAAAAACTGTTTTTT
TRBJ2-7,.,TRBV28,TRBD2,CASSLGGWLAGAYEQYF,TGTGCCAGCAGTTTAGGTGGGTGGCTAGCGGGGGCCTACGAGCAGTACTTC
TRBJ1-1,.,TRBV7-3,.,CASSLSRNTEAFF,TGTGCCAGCAGCTTATCCCGCAACACTGAAGCTTTCTTT